Each of the 28 T cell receptor beta chains below was sequenced from the same sample in a study of low-dose radiotherapy and immunotherapy resistance in tumors. cDNA synthesis used a TRAV/TRBV-specific primer set for both chains. TCR amplification ran approximately 22 PCR cycles using constant-region and V-primer adapter primers. TCRdb re-analysed the reads in MiXCR, keeping a single row per CDR3 protein. Among about 84,000 distinct CDR3 sequences listed, around a sixth were seen once. The sample's time point: after trial treatment. Treatment: LDRT plus nivolumab, ipilimumab, low-dose cyclophosphamide and aspirin (RACIN trial). The specimen was PBMCs, collected after low-dose radiotherapy plus immunotherapy. The receptors shown here come from a male donor with prostate cancer.

This clonotype occurred many times. The chain joins TRBV7-2 to TRBJ1-3, with TRBD1 as a possible D gene (5 bases). Germline V gene sequence: CDR1 SGHTA, CDR2 FQGNSA. V shed 1 base and J shed 4 bases, with 11 bases lying between them. The CDR3 totals 15 residues. The CDR3 reads CASSLGGARGNTIYF. CDR3 nucleotides: TGTGCCAGCAGCTTAGGGGGCGCGAGAGGAAACACCATATATTTT.

This clonotype has ten or more counts. The V call is TRBV5-7, the J call TRBJ2-2; TRBD2 aligns across 10 bases. TRBV5-7 is noted as an ORF with a role that remains uncertain. The CDR3 length is 19 residues. V was clipped by 0 bases and J by 4 bases; unmatched bases: 12. For the CDR3, the DNA is TGTGCCAGCAGCTTGGACCGCGACCGGCTAGCGGGGGTCACCGGGGAGCTGTTTTTT. Its protein is CASSLDRDRLAGVTGELFF.

This clonotype came up a few times. A far larger clone is one nucleotide away, so this likely arose from a read error. The chain is built from TRBV28 and TRBJ2-1; D may match TRBD1 or TRBD2 (5 bases each). V was shortened by 7 bases and J by 10 bases, with 23 bases between the two germline ends. Germline lookup yields CDR1 MDHEN and CDR2 SYDVKM. This CDR3 is 15 amino acids long. The CDR3 spells CASTKPTGRTYEQFF. The CDR3 DNA reads TGTGCCAGCACCAAACCTACGGGACGGACCTACGAGCAGTTCTTC.

The CDR3 region is CATPGQGEDHEQYF. The DNA of the CDR3 is TGTGCCACCCCCGGACAGGGAGAAGACCACGAGCAGTACTTC. The V gene is TRBV24-1, the J gene TRBJ2-7, with 8 nucleotides matching TRBD1. The J segment lost 5 bases and the V segment lost 9 bases, leaving 11 bases of the junction unmatched. This CDR3 region has 14 residues. The germline V gene encodes CDR1 KGHDR and CDR2 SFDVKD.

This clonotype was counted ten times or more. The rearrangement links TRBV5-1 to TRBJ2-2; D is undetermined. Trimming pared 0 bases from V and 5 bases from J, leaving 5 bases between. Germline loops: CDR1 SGHRS, CDR2 YFSETQ. The CDR3 contains 13 residues. DNA for the CDR3: TGCGCCAGCAGCTTGGCTTTGACCGGGGAGCTGTTTTTT. Residues: CASSLALTGELFF.

This clonotype came up many times. This chain connects TRBV30 to TRBJ1-1; D is unclear. V was clipped by 0 bases and J by 5 bases, with 7 bases between them. CDR3 size: 12 residues. Germline V gene lookup returns CDR1 GTSNPN and CDR2 SVGIG (reference sequence). The CDR3 sequence is CAWSVGWTEAFF. The CDR3, as DNA: TGTGCCTGGAGTGTTGGATGGACTGAAGCTTTCTTT.

This clonotype appeared many times. The chain recombines TRBV19 with TRBJ1-4; D might be TRBD1 (6 bases). This CDR3 has 15 amino acids. V dropped 7 bases and J dropped 5 bases, with 17 bases sitting between them. Germline V gene data show CDR1 as LNHDA and CDR2 as SQIVND (reference sequence). The CDR3 is CASKGEDSLNEKLFF. CDR3 coding DNA: TGTGCCAGTAAGGGGGAAGACAGCCTAAATGAAAAACTGTTTTTT.

A remark on this clonotype: Its ends do not fully match the called genes, so a read error is possible. This sequence joins TRBV6-2 or TRBV6-3 and TRBJ1-1; D gene unclear. This CDR3 contains 11 residues. Germline V gene data show CDR1 as MNHEY and CDR2 as SVGEGT. The CDR3: CVSSYGEEAFF. In DNA, the CDR3 is TGTGTCAGCAGTTACGGTGAGGAAGCTTTCTTT.

Many counts were recorded for this clonotype. The chain joins TRBV28 to TRBJ2-1, with 7 bases identical to TRBD1. The CDR3 covers 12 residues. V lost 9 bases to trimming and J lost 7 bases; unmatched junction nucleotides: 6. CDR1 MDHEN and CDR2 SYDVKM come from the germline V gene. The CDR3 reads CASTTGANEQFF. The CDR3 DNA follows: TGTGCCAGTACTACAGGGGCAAATGAGCAGTTCTTC.

The table lists this clonotype with many counts. This chain joins TRBV3-1 and TRBJ2-7; D remains ambiguous. Germline CDR1 LGHDT, CDR2 YNNKEL (reference sequence). CDR3 size: 17 residues. Trimming cost V 3 bases and J 5 bases, with 23 bases left between them. CDR3 in amino acids: CASSQTTWASGANEQYF. CDR3 nucleotide sequence: TGTGCCAGCAGCCAGACCACATGGGCTAGTGGAGCCAACGAGCAGTACTTC.

This clonotype was observed at least ten times. The rearrangement links TRBV5-4 to TRBJ1-6; D is undetermined. Germline assignment: CDR1 SGHNT and CDR2 YYREEE (reference sequence). The CDR3 has 15 amino acids. V was pared by 3 bases and J by 10 bases, with 17 bases between. CDR3 residues: CASSSRQTIDSPLHF. In DNA form, the CDR3 reads TGTGCCAGCAGCTCGAGACAAACTATAGACTCACCCCTCCACTTT.

This clonotype was detected a few times. The J gene is TRBJ2-3, the V gene TRBV28; 7 nucleotides align to TRBD1. CDR3 size: 14 residues. V lost 6 bases, J lost 3 bases, and 6 bases stayed unmatched. CDR1 is MDHEN, CDR2 SYDVKM, per germline. For the CDR3, the DNA is TGTGCCAGCAGCCTTAGGGGGCCGACAGATACGCAGTATTTT. Amino acid sequence: CASSLRGPTDTQYF.

This clonotype came up many times. This rearrangement joins TRBV7-2 to TRBJ2-2; the match to TRBD1 covers 11 bases. This CDR3 contains 15 residues. Germline-derived CDR1 and CDR2 are SGHTA and FQGNSA. Unmatched junction bases numbered 6, after V lost 6 bases and J lost 6 bases. The chain's CDR3 is CASRRTGGASGELFF. As DNA, the CDR3 is TGTGCCAGCAGGCGGACAGGGGGCGCCTCCGGGGAGCTGTTTTTT. The full variable domain, its missing parts supplied by reference TRBV7-2 and TRBJ2-2, is GAGVSQSPSNKVTEKGKDVELRCDPISGHTALYWYRQSLGQGLEFLIYFQGNSAPDKSGLPSDRFSAERTGGSVSTLTIQRTQQEDSAVYLCASRRTGGASGELFFGEGSRLTVL.

This clonotype was counted ten times or more. The V call is TRBV29-1, the J call TRBJ1-1, with D unresolved. Trimming left V 7 bases short and J 1 base short, with 13 bases between. The V gene's germline CDR1 is SQVTM and CDR2 ANQGSEA. The CDR3 totals 13 residues. The CDR3 here is CSALGWGNTEAFF. CDR3 nucleotide sequence: TGCAGCGCCCTAGGGTGGGGGAACACTGAAGCTTTCTTT.

This clonotype was observed many times. The chain carries TRBV20-1 and TRBJ2-1; D is ambiguous. The CDR3 has 14 residues. V lost 0 bases and J lost 0, with 6 bases in between. Germline V lookup: CDR1 DFQATT, CDR2 SNEGSKA (reference sequence). The CDR3 DNA sequence: TGCAGTGCTAGAGAGGCTAGCTCCTACAATGAGCAGTTCTTC. Its protein product is CSAREASSYNEQFF.

On this clonotype: The likely explanation is a read error, given a far larger clone one base away. The V gene is TRBV2, the J gene TRBJ2-5; D is unresolved. Trimming stripped 8 bases from V and 11 bases from J, with 9 bases between. The CDR3 is 9 amino acids. Germline loops: CDR1 SNHLY, CDR2 FYNNEI. Written as DNA, the CDR3 is TGTGCCAGCGGAGTAGGGCAGTACTTC. Translating gives CASGVGQYF.

Worth noting for this clonotype: This likely traces to a read error, being one base from a far larger clone. The V call is TRBV6-8, the J call TRBJ2-6; TRBD1 matches at 7 bases. Germline assignment: CDR1 MNHGY and CDR2 SAAAGT. CDR3 length: 15 residues. In nucleotides, the CDR3 is TGTGCCAGCAGTTACGACAGGGCTGGGGCCAACGTCCCGACTTTC. This codes for CASSYDRAGANVPTF.

The table lists this clonotype with many counts. The genes are TRBV13 and TRBJ2-5; no definite D call. The V and J ends lost 4 bases and 4 bases respectively, with 4 bases between them. The CDR3 loop spans 11 amino acids. The germline CDR1 and CDR2 sequences are PRHDT and FYEKMQ (reference sequence). The CDR3 reads CASSSGETQYF. The DNA of the CDR3 is TGTGCCAGCAGCTCGGGAGAGACCCAGTACTTC.

This clonotype was seen at least ten times. This chain connects TRBV6-1 to TRBJ1-5; D gene ambiguous. V gave up 1 base and J gave up 7 bases, with 11 bases separating them. Germline V gene lookup returns CDR1 MNHNS and CDR2 SASEGT. The CDR3 contains 14 residues. CDR3 coding DNA: TGTGCCAGCAGTGAAGACGGCTTTCGGCAGCCCCAGCATTTT. This gives the protein CASSEDGFRQPQHF.

This clonotype has ten or more counts. The genes are TRBV28 and TRBJ2-5, with TRBD2 matching over 16 bases. Germline assignment: CDR1 MDHEN and CDR2 SYDVKM. This CDR3 contains 17 residues. Germline trimming cut 5 bases from V and 5 bases from J; bases unmatched to any gene: 8. In nucleotides, the CDR3 is TGTGCCAGCAGTCTTATGGGACTAGCGGGAGGGAGGGAGACCCAGTACTTC. Encoded protein: CASSLMGLAGGRETQYF.

There are many counts of this clonotype. The chain recombines TRBV6-1 with TRBJ1-3; no firm D call. CDR3 length: 14 residues. V was shortened by 3 bases and J by 4 bases, with 10 bases between the two germline ends. Germline-derived CDR1 and CDR2 are MNHNS and SASEGT. The CDR3 here is CASSDSTIGNTIYF. The CDR3 DNA reads as TGTGCCAGCAGTGATTCCACGATCGGAAACACCATATATTTT.

This clonotype was counted ten times or more. The chain employs TRBV4-2 and TRBJ2-2; 8 bases are shared with TRBD2. The CDR3 covers 16 residues. Germline CDR1 reads LGHNA; CDR2 reads YNFKEQ. CDR3: CAGGAYSGTNTGELFF. Here the CDR3 DNA reads TGTGCAGGAGGGGCTTATAGCGGGACCAACACCGGGGAGCTGTTTTTT.

This clonotype has at least ten counts. The chain joins TRBV30 to TRBJ1-4, with 12 bases fitting TRBD1. Germline trimming cut 2 bases from V and 8 bases from J; bases unmatched to any gene: 6. Germline V gene lookup returns CDR1 GTSNPN and CDR2 SVGIG (reference sequence). The CDR3 spans 15 residues. The CDR3: CAWSPGTGGHEKLFF. DNA for the CDR3: TGTGCCTGGAGTCCAGGGACAGGGGGCCACGAAAAACTGTTTTTT.

This clonotype was seen a handful of times. The J gene is TRBJ1-1, the V gene TRBV5-4, with 9 bases identical to TRBD1. CDR3 length: 15 amino acids. The V gene end was trimmed by 4 bases and the J gene end by 6 bases; junction bases not matched to a gene: 10. CDR1 SGHNT and CDR2 YYREEE come from the germline V gene (reference sequence). The CDR3 sequence: CASSPEPGQGSEAFF. CDR3 DNA: TGTGCCAGCAGCCCCGAGCCGGGACAGGGTTCTGAAGCTTTCTTT.

This clonotype was counted many times. The genes are TRBV6-2 or TRBV6-3 and TRBJ2-1, with D possibly TRBD1 on 5 matching bases. The V end was cut by 3 bases, the J end by 10 bases, with 16 bases between. The CDR3 consists of 14 residues. Germline assignment: CDR1 MNHEY and CDR2 SVGEGT. The CDR3 DNA reads as TGTGCCAGCAGTTATTTTGGACACCCCCCGGAGCAGTTCTTC. It translates to CASSYFGHPPEQFF.

This clonotype has at least ten counts. This chain joins TRBV20-1 and TRBJ2-1, with 15 bases aligning to TRBD2. J lost 1 base, V lost 1 base, and 8 bases had no gene match. This CDR3 comprises 19 residues. CDR1 and CDR2 from the germline V gene are DFQATT and SNEGSKA (reference sequence). The CDR3 DNA sequence: TGCAGTGCTAGAGGCTTGTCCGGGACTAGCGGGGGGTCCTACAATGAGCAGTTCTTC. As protein: CSARGLSGTSGGSYNEQFF.

This clonotype was seen at least ten times. The chain has TRBV7-2 and TRBJ2-6; D call uncertain. This CDR3 region has 16 residues. The germline V gene has CDR1 SGHTA and CDR2 FQGNSA. Trimming cost V 5 bases and J 1 base, with 12 bases left between them. As DNA, the CDR3 is TGTGCCAGCAGCACACGACGAGTTTCTGGGGCCAACGTCCTGACTTTC. It encodes CASSTRRVSGANVLTF.

This clonotype has at least ten counts. V gene TRBV20-1 combines with J gene TRBJ2-2; 8 bases match TRBD2. The V segment lost 0 bases and the J segment 5 bases; nucleotides outside the gene matches: 2. Per the germline V gene, CDR1 is DFQATT and CDR2 is SNEGSKA (reference sequence). The CDR3 has 14 residues. CDR3 sequence: CSAREAGETGELFF. DNA of the CDR3: TGCAGTGCTAGAGAAGCGGGAGAGACCGGGGAGCTGTTTTTT.